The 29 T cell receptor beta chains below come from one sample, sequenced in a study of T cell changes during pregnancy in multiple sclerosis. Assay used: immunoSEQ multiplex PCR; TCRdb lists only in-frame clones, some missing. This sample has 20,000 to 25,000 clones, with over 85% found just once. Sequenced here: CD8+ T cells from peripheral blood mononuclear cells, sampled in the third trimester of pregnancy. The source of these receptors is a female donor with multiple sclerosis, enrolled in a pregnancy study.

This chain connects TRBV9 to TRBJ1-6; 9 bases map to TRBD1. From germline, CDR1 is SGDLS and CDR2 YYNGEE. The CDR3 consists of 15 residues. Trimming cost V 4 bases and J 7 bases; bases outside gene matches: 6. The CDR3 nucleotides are TGTGCCAGCAGCCCCTCCGGACAGGGGAATTCACCCCTCCACTTT. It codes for CASSPSGQGNSPLHF.

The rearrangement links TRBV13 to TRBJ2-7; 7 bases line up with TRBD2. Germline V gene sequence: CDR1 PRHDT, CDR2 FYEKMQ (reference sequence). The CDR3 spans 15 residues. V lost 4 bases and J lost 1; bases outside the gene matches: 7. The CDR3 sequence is CASSSPLAPSYEQYF. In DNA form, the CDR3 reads TGTGCCAGCAGCTCCCCACTAGCGCCTTCCTACGAGCAGTACTTC. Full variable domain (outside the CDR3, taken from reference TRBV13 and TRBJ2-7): AAGVIQSPRHLIKEKRETATLKCYPIPRHDTVYWYQQGPGQDPQFLISFYEKMQSDKGSIPDRFSAQQFSDYHSELNMSSLELGDSALYFCASSSPLAPSYEQYFGPGTRLTVT.

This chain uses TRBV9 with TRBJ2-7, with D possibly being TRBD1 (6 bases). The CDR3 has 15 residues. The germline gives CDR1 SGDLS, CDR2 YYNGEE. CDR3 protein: CAGGHSRGLSYEQYF. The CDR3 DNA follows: TGTGCAGGCGGGCATAGCAGGGGTCTGAGCTACGAGCAGTACTTC.

The CDR3 loop is CASSQDGSGRGTYEQYF. DNA for the CDR3: TGCGCCAGCAGCCAAGATGGTAGCGGGAGGGGGACCTACGAGCAGTACTTC. V and J are TRBV4-1 and TRBJ2-7; the match to TRBD2 covers 11 bases. The CDR3 extends over 17 amino acids. The J segment lost 2 bases and the V segment lost 0 bases, leaving 6 bases of the junction unmatched. Germline loops: CDR1 MGHRA, CDR2 YSYEKL.

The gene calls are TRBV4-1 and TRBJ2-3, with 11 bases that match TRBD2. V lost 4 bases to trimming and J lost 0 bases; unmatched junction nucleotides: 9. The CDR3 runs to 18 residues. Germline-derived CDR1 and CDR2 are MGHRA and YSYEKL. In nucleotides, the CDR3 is TGCGCCAGCAGCCTCCGATGGGGGACTAGCGGCAGCACAGATACGCAGTATTTT. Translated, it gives CASSLRWGTSGSTDTQYF.

CDR3 coding DNA: TGTGCCAGCAGCGAGCGGGGGAACCCCTACCAAGAGACCCAGTACTTC. Residues: CASSERGNPYQETQYF. The rearrangement joins TRBV7-9 to TRBJ2-5; 8 nucleotides align to TRBD2. Germline CDR1 and CDR2: SEHNR and FQNEAQ (reference sequence). Germline trimming cut 5 bases from V and 0 bases from J; bases unmatched to any gene: 8. The CDR3 consists of 16 residues.

CDR3: CASSEWLAGGDEQFF. The CDR3 coding sequence is TGTGCCAGCAGTGAGTGGCTAGCGGGAGGTGATGAGCAGTTCTTC. V and J are TRBV6-1 and TRBJ2-1; TRBD2 aligns across 11 bases. This CDR3 spans 15 amino acids. Per the germline V gene, CDR1 is MNHNS and CDR2 is SASEGT. V lost 3 bases to trimming and J lost 8 bases; unmatched junction nucleotides: 6.

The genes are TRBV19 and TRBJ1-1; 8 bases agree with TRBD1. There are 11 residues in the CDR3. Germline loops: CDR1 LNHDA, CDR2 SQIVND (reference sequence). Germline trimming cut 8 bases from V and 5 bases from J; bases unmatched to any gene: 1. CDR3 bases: TGTGCCAGTCGGACAGGGACTGAAGCTTTCTTT. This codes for CASRTGTEAFF.

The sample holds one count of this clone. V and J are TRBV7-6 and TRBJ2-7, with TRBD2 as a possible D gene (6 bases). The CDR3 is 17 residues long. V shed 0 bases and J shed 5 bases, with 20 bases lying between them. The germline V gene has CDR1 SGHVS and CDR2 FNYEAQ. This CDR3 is CASSLAWDSPGTHEQYF. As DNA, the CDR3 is TGTGCCAGCAGCTTAGCTTGGGACTCCCCGGGCACTCACGAGCAGTACTTC.

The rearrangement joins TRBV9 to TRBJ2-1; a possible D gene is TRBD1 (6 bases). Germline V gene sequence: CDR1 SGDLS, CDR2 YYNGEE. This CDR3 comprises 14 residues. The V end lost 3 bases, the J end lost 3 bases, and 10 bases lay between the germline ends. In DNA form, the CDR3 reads TGTGCCAGCAGCGCTCTAGGGGGCTACAATGAGCAGTTCTTC. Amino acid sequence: CASSALGGYNEQFF.

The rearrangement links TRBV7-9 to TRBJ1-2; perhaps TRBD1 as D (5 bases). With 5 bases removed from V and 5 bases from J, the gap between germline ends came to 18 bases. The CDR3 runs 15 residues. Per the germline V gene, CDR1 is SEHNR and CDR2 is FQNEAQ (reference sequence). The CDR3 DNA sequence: TGTGCCAGCAGCGTCGTCGGGGGGTCCCAATATGGCTACACCTTC. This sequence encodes CASSVVGGSQYGYTF.

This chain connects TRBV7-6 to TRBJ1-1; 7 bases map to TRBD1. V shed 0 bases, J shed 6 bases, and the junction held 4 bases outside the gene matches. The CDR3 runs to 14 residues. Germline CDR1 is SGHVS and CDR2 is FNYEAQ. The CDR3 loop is CASSLATGSAEAFF. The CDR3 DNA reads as TGTGCCAGCAGCTTAGCGACAGGGTCCGCTGAAGCTTTCTTT.

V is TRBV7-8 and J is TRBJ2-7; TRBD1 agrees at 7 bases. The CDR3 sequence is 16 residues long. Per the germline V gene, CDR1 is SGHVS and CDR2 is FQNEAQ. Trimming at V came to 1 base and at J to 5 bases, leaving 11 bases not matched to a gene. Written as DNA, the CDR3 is TGTGCCAGCAGCTTAGTACCCCTCGACAGGGTCGACGAGCAGTACTTC. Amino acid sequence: CASSLVPLDRVDEQYF. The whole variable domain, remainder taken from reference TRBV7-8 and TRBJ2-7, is GAGVSQSPRYKVAKRGQDVALRCDPISGHVSLFWYQQALGQGPEFLTYFQNEAQLDKSGLPSDRFFAERPEGSVSTLKIQRTQQEDSAVYLCASSLVPLDRVDEQYFGPGTRLTVT.

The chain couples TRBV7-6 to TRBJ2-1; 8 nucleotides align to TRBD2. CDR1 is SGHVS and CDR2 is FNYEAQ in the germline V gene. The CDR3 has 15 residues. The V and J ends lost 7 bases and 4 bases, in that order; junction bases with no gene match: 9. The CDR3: CASNPSGGRYNEQFF. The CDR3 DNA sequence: TGTGCCAGCAACCCGAGCGGGGGACGTTACAATGAGCAGTTCTTC.

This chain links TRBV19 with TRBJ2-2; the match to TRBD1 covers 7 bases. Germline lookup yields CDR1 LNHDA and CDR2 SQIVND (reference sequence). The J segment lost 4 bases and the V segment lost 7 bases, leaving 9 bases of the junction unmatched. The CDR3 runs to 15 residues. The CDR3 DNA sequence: TGTGCCAGTACCCAGGGGGATATTTTCACCGGGGAGCTGTTTTTT. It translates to CASTQGDIFTGELFF.

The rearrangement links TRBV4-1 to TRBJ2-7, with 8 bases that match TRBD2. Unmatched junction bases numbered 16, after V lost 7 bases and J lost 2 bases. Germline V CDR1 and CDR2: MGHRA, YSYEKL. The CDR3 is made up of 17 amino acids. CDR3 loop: CASTTTSISGSTYEQYF. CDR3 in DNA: TGCGCCAGCACCACAACGAGCATCAGCGGGAGTACCTACGAGCAGTACTTC.

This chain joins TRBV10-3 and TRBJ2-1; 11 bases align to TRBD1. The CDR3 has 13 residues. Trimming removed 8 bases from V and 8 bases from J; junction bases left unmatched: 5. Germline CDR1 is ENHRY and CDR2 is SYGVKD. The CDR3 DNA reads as TGTGCCATCGGACAGGGGGCAGGCTATGAGCAGTTCTTC. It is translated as CAIGQGAGYEQFF.

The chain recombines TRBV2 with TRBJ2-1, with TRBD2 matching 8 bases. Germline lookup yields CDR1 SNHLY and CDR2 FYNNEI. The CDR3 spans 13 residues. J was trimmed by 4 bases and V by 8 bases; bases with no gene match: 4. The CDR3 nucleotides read TGTGCCAGCGGACGGGGGGGTTACAATGAGCAGTTCTTC. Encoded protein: CASGRGGYNEQFF.

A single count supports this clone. Here the CDR3 DNA reads TGTGCCACCAGCAGTCGGAACAGGGGCGGAGAAGCTTTCTTT. This encodes CATSSRNRGGEAFF. V is TRBV15 and J is TRBJ1-1; 7 bases are a match to TRBD1. CDR3 length: 14 residues. Germline-derived CDR1 and CDR2 are LNHNV and YYDKDF (reference sequence). J was trimmed by 8 bases and V by 3 bases; bases with no gene match: 9.

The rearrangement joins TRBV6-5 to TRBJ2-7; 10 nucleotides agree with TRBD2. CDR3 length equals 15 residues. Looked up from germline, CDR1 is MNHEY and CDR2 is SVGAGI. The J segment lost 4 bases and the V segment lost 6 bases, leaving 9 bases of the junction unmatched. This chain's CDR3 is CASSNQREGDYEQYF. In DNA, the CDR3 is TGTGCCAGCAGCAATCAGCGGGAGGGTGATTACGAGCAGTACTTC.

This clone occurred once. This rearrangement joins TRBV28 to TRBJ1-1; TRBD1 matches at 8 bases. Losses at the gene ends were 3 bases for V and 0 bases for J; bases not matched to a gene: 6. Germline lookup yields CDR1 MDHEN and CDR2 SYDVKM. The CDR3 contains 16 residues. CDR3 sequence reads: CASSFLRQGLNTEAFF. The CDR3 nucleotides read TGTGCCAGCAGTTTTCTCCGACAGGGGCTGAACACTGAAGCTTTCTTT.

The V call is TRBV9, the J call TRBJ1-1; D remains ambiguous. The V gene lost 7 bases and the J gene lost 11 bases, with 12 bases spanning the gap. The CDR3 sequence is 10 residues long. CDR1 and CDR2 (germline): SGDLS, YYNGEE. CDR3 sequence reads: CASGPPPAFF. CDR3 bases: TGTGCCAGCGGCCCCCCCCCGGCTTTCTTT.

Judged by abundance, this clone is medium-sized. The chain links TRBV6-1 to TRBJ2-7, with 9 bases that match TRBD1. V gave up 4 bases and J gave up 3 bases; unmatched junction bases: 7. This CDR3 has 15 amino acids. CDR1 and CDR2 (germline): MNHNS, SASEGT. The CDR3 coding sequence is TGTGCCAGCAGTGGAGAGGGGACAGGGAGCTACGAGCAGTACTTC. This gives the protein CASSGEGTGSYEQYF.

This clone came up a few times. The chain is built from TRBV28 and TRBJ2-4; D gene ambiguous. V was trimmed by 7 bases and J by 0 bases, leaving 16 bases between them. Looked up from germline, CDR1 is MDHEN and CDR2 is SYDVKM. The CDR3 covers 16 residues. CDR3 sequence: CASTRMAAIAKNIQYF. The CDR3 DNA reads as TGTGCCAGCACCCGAATGGCAGCGATAGCCAAAAACATTCAGTACTTC.

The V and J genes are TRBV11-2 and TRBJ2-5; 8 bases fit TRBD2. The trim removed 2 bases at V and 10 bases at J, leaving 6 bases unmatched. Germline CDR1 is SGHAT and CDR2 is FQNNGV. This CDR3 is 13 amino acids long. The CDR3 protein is CASSLLISGGQYF. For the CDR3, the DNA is TGTGCCAGCAGCTTATTGATCAGCGGGGGCCAGTACTTC.

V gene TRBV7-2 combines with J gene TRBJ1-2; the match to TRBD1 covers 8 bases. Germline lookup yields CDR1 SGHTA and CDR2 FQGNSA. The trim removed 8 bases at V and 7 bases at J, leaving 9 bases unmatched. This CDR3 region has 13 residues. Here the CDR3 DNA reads TGTGCCAGCTTCGAGACAGGGGTCGGTGGCTACACCTTC. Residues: CASFETGVGGYTF.

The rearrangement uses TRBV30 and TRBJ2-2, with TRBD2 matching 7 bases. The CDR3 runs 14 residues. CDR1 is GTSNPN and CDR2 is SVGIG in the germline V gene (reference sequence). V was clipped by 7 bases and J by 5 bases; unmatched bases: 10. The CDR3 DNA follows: TGTGCCTTTGGCAGAGACGGGGGGACCGGGGAGCTGTTTTTT. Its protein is CAFGRDGGTGELFF.

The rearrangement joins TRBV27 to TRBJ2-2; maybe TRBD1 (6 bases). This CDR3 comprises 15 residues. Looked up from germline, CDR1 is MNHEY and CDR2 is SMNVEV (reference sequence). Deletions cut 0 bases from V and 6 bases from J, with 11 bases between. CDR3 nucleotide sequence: TGTGCCAGCAGTTTATCACAGGGTCACGCCGGGGAGCTGTTTTTT. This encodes CASSLSQGHAGELFF.

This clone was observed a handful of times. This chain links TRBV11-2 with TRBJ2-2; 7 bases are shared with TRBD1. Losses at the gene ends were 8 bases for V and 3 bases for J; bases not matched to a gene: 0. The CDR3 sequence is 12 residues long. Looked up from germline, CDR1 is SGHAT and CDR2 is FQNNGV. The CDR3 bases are TGTGCCAGCCAGGGGGACACCGGGGAGCTGTTTTTT. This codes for CASQGDTGELFF.